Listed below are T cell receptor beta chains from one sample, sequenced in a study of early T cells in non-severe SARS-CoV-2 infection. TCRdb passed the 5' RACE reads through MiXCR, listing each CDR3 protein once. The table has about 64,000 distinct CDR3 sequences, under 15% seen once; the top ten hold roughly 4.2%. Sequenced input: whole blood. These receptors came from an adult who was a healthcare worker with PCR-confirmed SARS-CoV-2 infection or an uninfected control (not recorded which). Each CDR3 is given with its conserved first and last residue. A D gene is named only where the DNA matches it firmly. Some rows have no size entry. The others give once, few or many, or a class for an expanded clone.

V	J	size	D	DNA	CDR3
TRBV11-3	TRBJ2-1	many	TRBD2	TGTGCCAGCAGGGAAACTAGCGGCCACAATGAGCAGTTCTTC	CASRETSGHNEQFF
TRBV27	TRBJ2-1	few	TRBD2	TGTGCCAGCAATCTAGCGGGGGGGCATGAGCAGTTCTTC	CASNLAGGHEQFF
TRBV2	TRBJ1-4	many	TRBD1	TGTGCCAGCCAGGACAGGGGGGTCGAAAAACTGTTTTTT	CASQDRGVEKLFF
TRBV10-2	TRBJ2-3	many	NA	TGCGCCAGCAGTGGGACACTACAAGGAGATACGCAGTATTTT	CASSGTLQGDTQYF
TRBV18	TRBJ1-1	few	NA	TGTGCCAGCTCACCCCCGGGACCTTCCTATGAAGCTTTCTTT	CASSPPGPSYEAFF
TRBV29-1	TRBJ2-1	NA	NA	TGCAGCGTTGAGTACGGCTACAATGAGCAGTTCTTC	CSVEYGYNEQFF
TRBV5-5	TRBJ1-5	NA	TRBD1	TGTGCCAGCAGCCGTAGACAGGGGAATCAGCCCCAGCATTTT	CASSRRQGNQPQHF
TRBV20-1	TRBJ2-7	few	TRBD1	TGCAGTGCCGCTCCGGGACAGGGTGGGAACGAGCAGTACTTC	CSAAPGQGGNEQYF
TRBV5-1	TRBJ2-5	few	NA	TGCGCCAGCAGCTTGAACGTGGGTGCGGGGACCCAGTACTTC	CASSLNVGAGTQYF
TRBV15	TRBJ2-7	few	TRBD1	TGTGCCACCAGCAAAAGGGGGCCCGGATCGCCTGATGAGCAGTACTTC	CATSKRGPGSPDEQYF
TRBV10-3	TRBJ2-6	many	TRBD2	TGTGCCATTCTCCTAGCGGGGGGGCCTGCTGGGGCCAACGTCCTGACTTTC	CAILLAGGPAGANVLTF
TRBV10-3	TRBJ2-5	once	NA	TGTGCCATCAGTGATATGAGCGCGAAAGAGACCCAGTACTTC	CAISDMSAKETQYF
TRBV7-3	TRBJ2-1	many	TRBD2	TGTGCCAGCAGCTCTAGCGGGGGGTCGTCCTACAATGAGCAGTTCTTC	CASSSSGGSSYNEQFF
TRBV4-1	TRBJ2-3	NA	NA	TGCGCCAGCAGGGGGACGGGAGATACGCAGTATTTT	CASRGTGDTQYF
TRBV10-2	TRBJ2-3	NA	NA	TGCGCCAGCAGTGTGGTTGGGGAAGATACGCAGTATTTT	CASSVVGEDTQYF
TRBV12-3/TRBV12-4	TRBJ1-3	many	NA	TGTGCCAGCAGTTTTCGGGGCTCTGGAAACACCATATATTTT	CASSFRGSGNTIYF
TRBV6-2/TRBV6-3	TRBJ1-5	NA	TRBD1	TGTGCCAGCAGTTATTCTTCCGGGACAGGTAGCAATCAGCCCCAGCATTTT	CASSYSSGTGSNQPQHF
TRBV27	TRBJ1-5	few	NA	TGTGCCAGCAGTTCAGGACAGAGAGGGGATCAGCCCCAGCATTTT	CASSSGQRGDQPQHF
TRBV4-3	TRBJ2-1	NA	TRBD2	TGCGCCAGCAGCCACCGGACTAGCGGGCCACTCAATGAGCAGTTCTTC	CASSHRTSGPLNEQFF
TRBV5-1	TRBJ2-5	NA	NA	TGCGCCAGCAGCCCGGGACGGATCCAAGAGACCCAGTACTTC	CASSPGRIQETQYF
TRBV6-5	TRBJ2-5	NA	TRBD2	TGTGCCAGCAGTTGGAGGAGGGAGGTGGAGCGGGGGGTAGAGGAGACCCAGTACTTC	CASSWRREVERGVEETQYF
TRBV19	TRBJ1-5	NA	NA	TGTGCCAGTAGCCCCGAGGGGTTGTGCAATCAGCCCCAGCATTTT	CASSPEGLCNQPQHF
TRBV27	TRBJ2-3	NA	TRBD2	TGTGCCAGCAGTTTAGTGGTTCGGACTAGCGGGGACACAGATACGCAGTATTTT	CASSLVVRTSGDTDTQYF
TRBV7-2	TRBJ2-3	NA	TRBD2	TGTGCCAGCAGCCCCGACCGTACTAGCGGGGGACCAGATACGCAGTATTTT	CASSPDRTSGGPDTQYF
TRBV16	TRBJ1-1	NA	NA	TGTGCCAGCAGCCCTGGGGGAGGTGGGACTGAAGCTTTCTTT	CASSPGGGGTEAFF
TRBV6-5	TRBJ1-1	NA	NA	TGTGCCAGCAGTAATCCGAGACACAACACTGAAGCTTTCTTT	CASSNPRHNTEAFF
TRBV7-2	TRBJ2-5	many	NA	TGTGCCAGCAGCTTAGGCCCCAGGGCCTCTGGAACCCAGTACTTC	CASSLGPRASGTQYF
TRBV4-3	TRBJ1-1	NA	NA	TGCGCCAGCAGCCAAGATCGGATGACAGGCCGCTGGGGGGAAGCTTTCTTT	CASSQDRMTGRWGEAFF
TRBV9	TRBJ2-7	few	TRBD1	TGTGCCAGCAGCTCGGGACAGGGGGCTCCCGAGCAGTACTTC	CASSSGQGAPEQYF
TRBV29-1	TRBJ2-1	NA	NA	TGCAGCGTTCTAGGGGCAGGAACCACGTACAATGAGCAGTTCTTC	CSVLGAGTTYNEQFF
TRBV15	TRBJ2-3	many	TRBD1	TGTGCCACCAGCAGAGATCGCCGGACAGGGGGCGCAGATACGCAGTATTTT	CATSRDRRTGGADTQYF
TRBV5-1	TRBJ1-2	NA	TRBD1	TGCGCCAGCAGCTTGGATCGACAGGGTGGTGGCTACACCTTC	CASSLDRQGGGYTF
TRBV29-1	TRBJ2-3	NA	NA	TGCAGCGTTGATTGGGGCACAGATACGCAGTATTTT	CSVDWGTDTQYF
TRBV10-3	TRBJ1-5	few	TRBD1	TGTGCCATCAGGGCCGACAGGGGCAATCAGCCCCAGCATTTT	CAIRADRGNQPQHF
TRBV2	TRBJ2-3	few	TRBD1	TGTGCCAGCAGGCCCGACAGGGGTGCAGATACGCAGTATTTT	CASRPDRGADTQYF
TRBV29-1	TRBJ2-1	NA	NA	TGCAGCGTTATGGCTAGCCTAAACAATGAGCAGTTCTTC	CSVMASLNNEQFF
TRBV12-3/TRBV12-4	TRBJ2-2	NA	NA	TGTGCCAGCAGTTGGGGGGACAGATCCACCGGGGAGCTGTTTTTT	CASSWGDRSTGELFF
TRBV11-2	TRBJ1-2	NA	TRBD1	TGTGCCAGCACGAGACAGGGAGAATACTATGGCTACACCTTC	CASTRQGEYYGYTF
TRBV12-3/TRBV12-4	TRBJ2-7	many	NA	TGTGCCAGCAGTTTTCGCGGGCAAACCTACGAGCAGTACTTC	CASSFRGQTYEQYF
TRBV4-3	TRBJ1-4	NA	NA	TGCGCCAGCAGCCAAGACGGGGCGGAGGAAAAACTGTTTTTT	CASSQDGAEEKLFF
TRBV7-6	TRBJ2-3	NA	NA	TGTGCCAGCAGCCGTGCCACAGATACGCAGTATTTT	CASSRATDTQYF
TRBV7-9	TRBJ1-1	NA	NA	TGTGCCAGCATGTTGGGGGGGAACACTGAAGCTTTCTTT	CASMLGGNTEAFF
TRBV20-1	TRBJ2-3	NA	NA	TGCAGTGCTAGTCGCGGATATACGCAGTATTTT	CSASRGYTQYF
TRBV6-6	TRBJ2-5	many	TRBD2	TGTGCCAGCACAAGACTAGCGGAGGGAGAGACCCAGTACTTC	CASTRLAEGETQYF
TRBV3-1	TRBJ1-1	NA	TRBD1	TGTGCCAGCAGAGCCCCGGGACAGGGGAACACTGAAGCTTTCTTT	CASRAPGQGNTEAFF
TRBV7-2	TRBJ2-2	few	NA	TGTGCCAGCAGCTTCGGTCAGGTCGGGACCGGGGAGCTGTTTTTT	CASSFGQVGTGELFF
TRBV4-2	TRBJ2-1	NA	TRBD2	TGTGCCAGCAGCCAAGATCGACTAGCGGAGAATGAGCAGTTCTTC	CASSQDRLAENEQFF
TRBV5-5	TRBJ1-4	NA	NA	TGTGCCAGCAGCTTCGGCGGCGCAACTAATGAAAAACTGTTTTTT	CASSFGGATNEKLFF
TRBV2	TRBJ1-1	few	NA	TGTGCCAGCAGTGAAATATCCAACACTGAAGCTTTCTTT	CASSEISNTEAFF
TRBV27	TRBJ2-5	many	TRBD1	TGTGCCAGCAGCCCGGGGACAGGGGGCAACGGAGAGACCCAGTACTTC	CASSPGTGGNGETQYF